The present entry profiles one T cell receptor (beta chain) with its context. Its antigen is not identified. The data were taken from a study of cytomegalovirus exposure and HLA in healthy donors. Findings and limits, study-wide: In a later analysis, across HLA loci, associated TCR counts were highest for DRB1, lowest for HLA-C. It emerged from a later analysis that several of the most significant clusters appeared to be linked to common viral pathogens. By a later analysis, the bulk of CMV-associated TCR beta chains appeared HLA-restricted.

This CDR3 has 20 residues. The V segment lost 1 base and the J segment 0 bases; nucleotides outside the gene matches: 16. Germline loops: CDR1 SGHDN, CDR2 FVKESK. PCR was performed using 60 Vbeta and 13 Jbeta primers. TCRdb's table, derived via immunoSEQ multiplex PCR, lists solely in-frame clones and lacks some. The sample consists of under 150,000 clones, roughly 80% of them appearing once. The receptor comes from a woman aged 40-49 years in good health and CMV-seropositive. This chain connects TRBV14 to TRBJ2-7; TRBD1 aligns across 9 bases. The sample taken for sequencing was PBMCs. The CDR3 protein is CASSQVDRTGALRSSYEQYF. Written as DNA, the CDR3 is TGTGCCAGCAGCCAAGTGGATCGGACAGGGGCACTTAGGAGCTCCTACGAGCAGTACTTC.